At least ten counts were recorded for the clone carrying this T cell receptor (beta chain). MiXCR re-clonotyped the PCR reads for TCRdb. This sample has 75,000 to 95,000 clones, with approximately 12% found just once. No patient received treatment before thyroid surgery. These data come from a study of metastatic and nonmetastatic thyroid tumors. Germline values: CDR1 MNHNS, CDR2 SASEGT. CDR3 length: 13 amino acids. V shed 1 base and J shed 6 bases, with 9 bases lying between them. This TCR was sampled from a female donor with papillary thyroid cancer or a benign thyroid nodule (not recorded which). Some clones in this sample may be carry-over from other donors' samples. The sample taken for sequencing was blood. The chain couples TRBV6-1 to TRBJ1-2; D gene unclear. CDR3 protein: CASSEEVHHGYTF. In nucleotides, the CDR3 is TGTGCCAGCAGTGAAGAGGTTCACCATGGCTACACCTTC.